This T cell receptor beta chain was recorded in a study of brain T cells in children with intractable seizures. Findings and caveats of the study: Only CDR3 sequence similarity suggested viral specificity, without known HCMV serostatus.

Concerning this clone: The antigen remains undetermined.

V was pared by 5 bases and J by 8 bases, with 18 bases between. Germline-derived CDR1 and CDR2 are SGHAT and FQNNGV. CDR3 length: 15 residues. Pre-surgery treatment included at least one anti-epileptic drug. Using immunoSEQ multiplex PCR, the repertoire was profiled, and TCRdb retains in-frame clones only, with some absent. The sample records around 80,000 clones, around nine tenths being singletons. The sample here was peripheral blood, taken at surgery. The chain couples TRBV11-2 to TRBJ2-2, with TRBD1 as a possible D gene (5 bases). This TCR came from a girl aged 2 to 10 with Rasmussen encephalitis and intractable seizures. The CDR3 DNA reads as TGTGCCAGCAGCCGCCCCTTTAGGACACTGGGGGAGCTGTTTTTT. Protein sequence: CASSRPFRTLGELFF. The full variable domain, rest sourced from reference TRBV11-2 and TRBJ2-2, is EAGVAQSPRYKIIEKRQSVAFWCNPISGHATLYWYQQILGQGPKLLIQFQNNGVVDDSQLPKDRFSAERLKGVDSTLKIQPAKLEDSAVYLCASSRPFRTLGELFFGEGSRLTVL.